Here is one TCR beta chain with its context. The data were obtained in a study of spatial heterogeneity in lung cancer. At the level of the study: Alpha-chain sequences were consistently detected less often than beta-chain sequences. The average appearance count of each unique TCR and UMI combination in raw reads was more than 9.5.

Trimming cost V 4 bases and J 7 bases; bases outside gene matches: 7. The CDR3 consists of 14 residues. Germline CDR1 and CDR2: SGHNT and YYREEE (reference sequence). TCRdb called the 5' RACE reads again in MiXCR, with one record for every CDR3 protein. The sample includes 5,500 to 6,500 distinct CDR3 sequences, under 15% of them seen just once. Time point given: sample taken at primary tumor resection. Unsorted samples of tumor, nontumor lung or frozen PBMC had their whole RNA sequenced. The donor population consisted of approximately 70 patients with untreated, early-stage non-small cell lung cancer.

Sequencing was performed on normal lung tissue next to the tumor, taken at surgery. V usage is TRBV5-4 and J usage is TRBJ2-2; the match to TRBD1 covers 7 bases. This TCR was recovered from a male donor with early-stage non-small cell lung cancer. CDR3 protein: CASSTDREGGELFF. The DNA for the CDR3 is TGTGCCAGCAGCACCGACAGGGAAGGCGGGGAGCTGTTTTTT.